The clone carrying this T cell receptor (beta chain) was seen only a few times. Its antigen is still unknown. The record originates from a study of cytomegalovirus exposure and HLA in healthy donors. Notes on the study in general: Several of the most significant clusters appeared, in a later analysis, to be linked to common viral pathogens. What a later analysis reportedly showed was that an Asian-associated ancestry cluster had fewer N-insertions than the approximately 700-donor mean. Among TCR beta chains, those listed as cytomegalovirus-associated numbered roughly 150. Productive status was seen about 90% or about 30% of the time for most TCR beta V segments in an earlier analysis.

The PCR had 60 Vbeta and 13 Jbeta primers. The table came from immunoSEQ multiplex PCR; TCRdb's copy has only in-frame clones and leaves some out. The repertoire holds around 75,000 clones, with about 84% as singletons. The J segment lost 2 bases and the V segment lost 0 bases, leaving 7 bases of the junction unmatched. Germline V lookup: CDR1 MNHNS, CDR2 SASEGT. The CDR3 loop spans 17 amino acids. The sequence derives from a man between 35 and 55 years old in good health and CMV-seronegative. The sample taken for sequencing was PBMCs. V gene TRBV6-1 combines with J gene TRBJ2-3, with 8 bases lining up with TRBD2. CDR3 nucleotides: TGTGCCAGCAGTGAAGCGAGGGTAGCGGGGAACACAGATACGCAGTATTTT. Translating gives CASSEARVAGNTDTQYF.